This is a list of T cell receptor beta chains from one sample in a study of CD8 T cells in ankylosing spondylitis. TCRdb called the 5' RACE reads again in MiXCR, with one record for every CDR3 protein. The table records 390,000 or so distinct CDR3 sequences, under 25% of them present only once. The sequenced material came from blood, either unsorted or a sorted T cell fraction (not recorded which). These receptors came from a male donor with ankylosing spondylitis. CDR3s include the opening cysteine and the closing phenylalanine or tryptophan.

TRBV12-3/TRBV12-4	TRBJ2-1	CASSTWTSGGRKFF
TRBV20-1	TRBJ2-1	CSATGLARGGDYNEQFF
TRBV7-3	TRBJ2-2	CASRKTGAKDTGELFF
TRBV3-1	TRBJ2-4	CASSQGSKNIQYF
TRBV6-6	TRBJ1-2	CASTGRRSYGYTF
TRBV21-1	TRBJ2-7	CASSARRLAGVSHEQYF
TRBV7-8	TRBJ1-1	CASRAGTENTEAFF
TRBV7-2	TRBJ2-7	CASSLGSWAGNEQYF
TRBV28	TRBJ2-4	CASSFSGLALFNGVMF
TRBV4-1	TRBJ2-2	CASSQVGSGIGGGELFF
TRBV12-3/TRBV12-4	TRBJ1-6	CASSLRLRSPLHF
TRBV5-1	TRBJ2-1	CASSFSGRALDEQFF
TRBV28	TRBJ2-3	CASQDRGPILTQYF
TRBV29-1	TRBJ1-1	CSVEWAGSNTEAFF
TRBV18	TRBJ2-1	CASSHGLAGDYEQFF
TRBV5-1	TRBJ2-2	CASSLGGLHTGELFF
TRBV5-1	TRBJ2-7	CASSLTGGYEQYF
TRBV5-1	TRBJ2-7	CASSLVGMEDEQYF
TRBV18	TRBJ1-1	CASLLTGTVNTEAFF
TRBV5-1	TRBJ2-5	CASSPYSPQETQYF
TRBV30	TRBJ1-4	CAWSVIRDEKLFF
TRBV9	TRBJ2-1	CASSPGDWTNEQFF
TRBV27	TRBJ2-2	CASTWTGRTGELFF
TRBV10-3	TRBJ2-2	CASGQQGGGTGELFF
TRBV5-1	TRBJ2-1	CASSLTRTNYNEQFF
TRBV20-1	TRBJ2-7	CSAGPGIGEQYF
TRBV29-1	TRBJ2-7	CSVEWRLAGGSNEQYF
TRBV5-4	TRBJ1-1	CAGGRTGGWRNTEAFF
TRBV18	TRBJ2-3	CASSPTASTDTQYF
TRBV12-3/TRBV12-4	TRBJ2-7	CASRRPPAEQYF
TRBV15	TRBJ1-4	CATSRVRAFNEKLFF
TRBV5-1	TRBJ2-6	CASFWETGRGANVLTF
TRBV7-2	TRBJ2-7	CASSIAGTRTYEQYF
TRBV29-1	TRBJ1-3	CSVGASGNTIYF
TRBV11-3	TRBJ2-2	CASSPRLAGPDTGELFF
TRBV5-1	TRBJ2-1	CASSLGQGREQFF
TRBV11-2	TRBJ1-4	CASSPRDTPTNEKLFF
TRBV5-5	TRBJ1-2	CASSPDPNYYGYTF
TRBV18	TRBJ2-5	CASSPDTWAETQYF
TRBV20-1	TRBJ1-5	CSARPADSNQPQHF
TRBV7-9	TRBJ2-1	CASAVGLAEFF
TRBV3-1	TRBJ2-3	CASSQMGASTDTQYF
TRBV3-1	TRBJ2-7	CASSAPGSGRSYEQYF
TRBV6-2/TRBV6-3	TRBJ2-7	CASSKSGRAYEQYF
TRBV11-2	TRBJ2-7	CASSLAVFPYEQYF
TRBV5-1	TRBJ1-1	CASSIETGARTEAFF
TRBV2	TRBJ1-4	CASSGTGVTNEKLFF
TRBV20-1	TRBJ2-7	CSALLAGVSEQYF
TRBV20-1	TRBJ2-7	CSASRLLTEQYF
TRBV3-1	TRBJ1-5	CASSQGKRQPQHF
TRBV28	TRBJ1-6	CASKEFRDNSPLHF
TRBV5-1	TRBJ2-2	CASSPVQGANTGELFF
TRBV6-5	TRBJ2-3	CASSSFPTSGGTQYF
TRBV3-1	TRBJ1-3	CASSQEAGKRNTIYF
TRBV7-2	TRBJ1-1	CASSLERGRSEAFF